This T cell receptor beta chain stems from a study of blood T cell repertoires in COVID-19. Study background: Some COVID-19 samples were acute and others convalescent; all came from the United States, Italy and Spain. The analysed material was cDNA or gDNA that came from T cells, B-cell-depleted T cells, or PBMCs.

This clone showed up just a few times. Original methodology: Amplification of reference gene primers provided the estimated nucleated cell counts. The method was immunoSEQ multiplex PCR; TCRdb's version includes in-frame clones alone and lacks a portion of them. V and J calls plus clone size are reproduced from that table; the DNA served to infer D and trimming. The profile shows about 240,000 clones, about four fifths of them singletons. The CDR3 has 14 amino acids. Looked up from germline, CDR1 is LGHNA and CDR2 is YNFKEQ. V lost 1 base and J lost 3, with 7 bases in between. The V gene is TRBV4-2, the J gene TRBJ2-1; possible D gene TRBD2, 5 bases. Source material: peripheral blood. This TCR was recovered from a woman aged 80 or over with acute or convalescent COVID-19. CDR3 DNA: TGTGCCAGCAGCCAAGCCCGGGGCTACAATGAGCAGTTCTTC. This gives the protein CASSQARGYNEQFF.